This T cell receptor (beta chain) was obtained from a study of T cells in Graves' hyperthyroidism and ophthalmopathy. Overall study results and limits: Before onset, ophthalmopathy was predicted by the model a median around 6 months earlier.

Amplified TCR beta CDR3 regions derived from RNA transcripts. The primer set for the first-round RT-PCR of the TCR CDR3 was HTBI. TCRdb re-analysed the multiplex PCR reads in MiXCR, keeping a single row per CDR3 protein. The sample yields approximately 400,000 distinct CDR3 sequences, about 14% seen once. There are 20 residues in the CDR3. V shed 0 bases, J shed 2 bases, and the junction held 10 bases outside the gene matches. CDR1 is SNHLY and CDR2 is FYNNEI in the germline V gene. This clonotype was counted ten times or more. No antigen is known for it. The sequence came from a woman aged 25 to 39 with Graves' ophthalmopathy. The sample taken for sequencing was blood. The rearrangement links TRBV2 to TRBJ2-1; 13 bases are shared with TRBD2. The CDR3 sequence is CASSEAWGGTSGVTYNEQFF. In DNA, the CDR3 is TGTGCCAGCAGTGAAGCGTGGGGGGGGACTAGCGGGGTAACCTACAATGAGCAGTTCTTC.